Listed here are 4 T cell receptor beta chains from one sample, sequenced in a study of human T cells and chemical hapten exposure. Time point denoted: patch test 1, 2 weeks after DPC sensitization. The treatment: therapeutic diphenylcyclopropenone sensitization with weekly scalp DPC. TCRdb used MiXCR to reprocess the RACE reads, holding one entry per CDR3 protein. The sample includes 340,000 or so distinct CDR3 sequences, around 7% of them seen just once. The material sequenced was whole blood, taken in connection with sensitization to the hapten diphenylcyclopropenone (DPC). These receptors all stem from a woman aged 18-29 years with alopecia areata. Some clones in this sample may be carry-over from other donors' samples.

Concerning this clonotype: Germline is not matched at one junction end, which may reflect a read error. The chain recombines TRBV4-2 with TRBJ2-5; 9 nucleotides align to TRBD1. The germline V gene encodes CDR1 LGHNA and CDR2 YNFKEQ. This CDR3 contains 16 residues. The CDR3 loop is CASSQELTGGTGTQYF. CDR3 in DNA: TGTGCCAGCAGTCAAGAACTAACAGGGGGCACAGGGACCCAGTACTTC.

J is TRBJ1-2 and V is TRBV18; D is unresolved. The CDR3 contains 13 residues. V lost 3 bases, J lost 5 bases, and 10 bases lay in between. Germline values: CDR1 KGHSH, CDR2 LQKENI. The CDR3 DNA follows: TGTGCCAGCTCACCGGAGTTGTGGTATGGCTACACCTTC. Its translation: CASSPELWYGYTF.

Only a few counts were recorded for this clonotype. The CDR3 sequence is CASSPPNTDTQYF. CDR3 nucleotide sequence: TGTGCCAGCAGTCCTCCAAACACAGATACGCAGTATTTT. The chain employs TRBV12-3 or TRBV12-4 and TRBJ2-3; unclear D gene. V dropped 5 bases and J dropped 2 bases, with 8 bases sitting between them. The CDR3 sequence is 13 residues long.

This clonotype was counted between two and nine times. The chain recombines TRBV28 with TRBJ2-1; tentatively, D is TRBD1 or TRBD2 (5 bases each). Trimming stripped 2 bases from V and 4 bases from J, with 12 bases between. This CDR3 comprises 15 residues. The germline V gene encodes CDR1 MDHEN and CDR2 SYDVKM. The DNA of the CDR3 is TGTGCCAGCAGTTTAATTGTGGGACCATACAATGAGCAGTTCTTC. It is translated as CASSLIVGPYNEQFF.